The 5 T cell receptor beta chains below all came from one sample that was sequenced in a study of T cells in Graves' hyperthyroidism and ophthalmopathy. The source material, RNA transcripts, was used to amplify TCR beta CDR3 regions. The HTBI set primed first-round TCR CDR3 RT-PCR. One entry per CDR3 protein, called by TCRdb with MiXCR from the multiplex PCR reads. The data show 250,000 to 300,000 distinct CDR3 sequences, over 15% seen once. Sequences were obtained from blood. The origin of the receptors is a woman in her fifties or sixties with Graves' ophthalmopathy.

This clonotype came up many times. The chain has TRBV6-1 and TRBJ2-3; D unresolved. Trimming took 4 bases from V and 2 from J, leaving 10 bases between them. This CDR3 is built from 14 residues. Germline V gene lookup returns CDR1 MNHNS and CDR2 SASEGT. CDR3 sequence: CASSVLGNTDTQYF. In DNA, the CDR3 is TGTGCCAGCAGTGTTCTGGGAAACACAGATACGCAGTATTTT.

For the CDR3, the DNA is TGTGCCAGCAGCGCCCAGGGAAGCTCTGGAAACACCATATATTTT. Translating it yields CASSAQGSSGNTIYF. J is TRBJ1-3 and V is TRBV7-3; possibly TRBD1 for D (5 bases). With 5 bases removed from V and 0 bases from J, the gap between germline ends came to 11 bases. Germline V gene data show CDR1 as SGHTA and CDR2 as FQGTGA. This CDR3 has 15 amino acids.

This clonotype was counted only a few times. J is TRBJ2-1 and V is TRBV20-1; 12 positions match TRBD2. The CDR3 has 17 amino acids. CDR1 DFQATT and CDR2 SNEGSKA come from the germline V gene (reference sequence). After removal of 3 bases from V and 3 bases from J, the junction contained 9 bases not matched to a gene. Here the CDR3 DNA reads TGCAGTGCTAGGGCCGATGGACTAGCGGGGAGCTACAATGAGCAGTTCTTC. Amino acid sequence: CSARADGLAGSYNEQFF.

CDR3 region: CASSLRTGTATYGYTF. CDR3 nucleotide sequence: TGTGCCAGCAGCTTAAGGACCGGGACAGCGACCTATGGCTACACCTTC. V and J are TRBV7-8 and TRBJ1-2; 7 bases match TRBD1. The CDR3 is made up of 16 amino acids. Trimming at V came to 2 bases and at J to 4 bases, leaving 10 bases not matched to a gene. Per germline, CDR1 SGHVS and CDR2 FQNEAQ.

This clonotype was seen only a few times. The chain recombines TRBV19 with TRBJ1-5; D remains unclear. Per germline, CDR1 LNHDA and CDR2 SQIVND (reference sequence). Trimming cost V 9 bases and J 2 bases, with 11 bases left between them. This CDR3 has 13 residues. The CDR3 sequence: CASQVSGNQPQHF. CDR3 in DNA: TGTGCCAGCCAAGTATCGGGCAATCAGCCCCAGCATTTT.